The 7 T cell receptor beta chains in this list originate from one sample, sequenced in a study of shared clonotypes between healthy human individuals (TCRdb year 2020). Preparation of the library involved the immunoSEQ multiplex PCR assay. TCRdb took over this immuneACCESS table, retaining in-frame rearrangements with V and J assigned. Such tables are incomplete; in checked studies, under half of the missing clones stem from an unresolved V gene, and the remainder is unexplained. This sample gives about 1 million clones in total; approximately 76% of them show up just once. The ten largest clones represent 1.4% of the sample. What was sequenced was memory CD4+ T cells sorted from blood. The sample's cell subset or site label is to be understood as: CD45RA-negative fraction. These receptors came from a young man in good health.

A remark on this clone: The same CDR3 is also encoded by other DNA sequences in this sample. This chain joins TRBV5-1 and TRBJ2-2; possible D gene TRBD2, 5 bases. Germline-derived CDR1 and CDR2 are SGHRS and YFSETQ. The CDR3 is made up of 15 amino acids. Trimming removed 4 bases from V and 1 base from J, with 11 bases in between. The CDR3 region has the DNA TGCGCCAGCAGCCTGGACGGAGGGAACACCGGGGAGCTGTTTTTT. It translates to CASSLDGGNTGELFF.

The chain uses TRBV30 and TRBJ2-3; D gene uncertain. Per the germline V gene, CDR1 is GTSNPN and CDR2 is SVGIG (reference sequence). There are 15 residues in the CDR3. Trimming stripped 4 bases from V and 2 bases from J, with 16 bases between. The CDR3 spells CAWNLGSGTTDTQYF. The CDR3 region has the DNA TGTGCCTGGAACTTGGGATCTGGAACCACAGATACGCAGTATTTT.

DNA for the CDR3: TGTGCCACCAGCATCGATAGGGGCACAGATACGCAGTATTTT. Translating it yields CATSIDRGTDTQYF. The chain employs TRBV15 and TRBJ2-3, with D unclear. The CDR3 sequence is 14 residues long. V was shortened by 4 bases and J by 1 base, with 9 bases between the two germline ends. Germline CDR1 LNHNV, CDR2 YYDKDF (reference sequence).

The genes are TRBV4-3 and TRBJ1-1; D gene ambiguous. The CDR3 is 13 residues long. Looked up from germline, CDR1 is LGHNA and CDR2 is YSLEER. V lost 1 base and J lost 2, with 5 bases in between. The DNA of the CDR3 is TGCGCCAGCAGCCAAGGGGCTAACACTGAAGCTTTCTTT. Residues: CASSQGANTEAFF.

The chain uses TRBV19 and TRBJ1-2, with 7 nucleotides matching TRBD1. CDR3 length equals 14 residues. V dropped 5 bases and J dropped 2; count of bases not matched to a gene: 5. Germline assignment: CDR1 LNHDA and CDR2 SQIVND (reference sequence). CDR3 bases: TGTGCCAGTAGTGCGGCAGGGGGAAACTATGGCTACACCTTC. Protein product: CASSAAGGNYGYTF. Full variable domain (remainder filled in from reference TRBV19 and TRBJ1-2): DGGITQSPKYLFRKEGQNVTLSCEQNLNHDAMYWYRQDPGQGLRLIYYSQIVNDFQKGDIAEGYSVSREKKESFPLTVTSAQKNPTAFYLCASSAAGGNYGYTFGSGTRLTVV.

The chain recombines TRBV7-6 with TRBJ2-3; 11 bases fit TRBD2. V was pared by 2 bases and J by 2 bases, with 3 bases of the junction left unmatched. The CDR3 covers 16 residues. Germline loops: CDR1 SGHVS, CDR2 FNYEAQ. The CDR3 protein is CASSLIAGGYTDTQYF. The CDR3 DNA reads as TGTGCCAGCAGCTTAATAGCGGGGGGGTACACAGATACGCAGTATTTT. The variable domain in full, completed from reference TRBV7-6 and TRBJ2-3, reads GAGVSQSPRYKVTKRGQDVALRCDPISGHVSLYWYRQALGQGPEFLTYFNYEAQQDKSGLPNDRFSAERPEGSISTLTIQRTEQRDSAMYRCASSLIAGGYTDTQYFGPGTRLTVL.

The chain couples TRBV9 to TRBJ2-5; TRBD1 or TRBD2 may be the D gene (5 bases each). The CDR3 has 14 amino acids. Germline CDR1 reads SGDLS; CDR2 reads YYNGEE. The V and J ends lost 4 bases and 5 bases respectively, with 15 bases between them. CDR3 loop: CASSYAGSRETQYF. The CDR3 nucleotides read TGTGCCAGCAGCTACGCAGGGAGTCGGGAGACCCAGTACTTC.